These T cell receptor beta chains were read from a single sample in a study of T cells in tuberculosis. The protocol was immunoSEQ multiplex PCR, while the TCRdb copy is restricted to in-frame clones and leaves out a portion. The repertoire holds 45,000 or so clones, with 90% to 95% as singletons. The sequenced sample was PBMCs. Receptors were obtained from a donor aged 10 to 29 with latent tuberculosis or without tuberculosis infection. Both conserved end residues are part of each CDR3. The D gene is left open where the match is weak. Clone size is given for some rows only: seen once, a few or many times, or a class if the clone is expanded.

j_gene	abundance	d_gene	v_gene	CDR3aa	CDR3nt
TRBJ2-3	-	-	TRBV25-1	CASSDLGRSTDTQYF	TGTGCCAGCAGTGATTTGGGGCGGAGCACAGATACGCAGTATTTT
TRBJ2-3	-	-	TRBV6-5	CAIGVLGTDTQYF	TGTGCAATCGGGGTATTGGGCACAGATACGCAGTATTTT
TRBJ1-3	-	-	TRBV25-1	CASSDPGHGNTIYF	TGTGCCAGCAGTGACCCAGGGCATGGAAACACCATATATTTT
TRBJ2-3	-	-	TRBV7-2	CAWRATSTDTQYF	TGTGCCTGGAGGGCGACGAGCACAGATACGCAGTATTTT
TRBJ1-1	-	-	TRBV4-2	CASTKAQRVRGEEAFF	TGTGCCAGCACCAAGGCCCAGAGGGTAAGAGGTGAAGAAGCTTTCTTT
TRBJ2-3	-	-	TRBV6-5	CASRVTRSGDTQYF	TGTGCCAGCAGAGTAACCCGGTCAGGAGATACGCAGTATTTT
TRBJ1-5	few	TRBD1	TRBV7-2	CASSVRQGNQPQHF	TGTGCCAGCAGCGTAAGACAGGGAAATCAGCCCCAGCATTTT
TRBJ2-3	-	-	TRBV11-3	CASSMTGPTDTQYF	TGTGCCAGCAGCATGACAGGCCCCACAGATACGCAGTATTTT
TRBJ2-2	-	TRBD2	TRBV9	CASSFRGDPNTGELFF	TGTGCCAGCAGCTTTCGGGGGGACCCGAACACCGGGGAGCTGTTTTTT
TRBJ2-1	-	TRBD2	TRBV11-3	CASSPSVGAGIYNEQFF	TGTGCCAGCAGCCCCTCGGTAGGAGCGGGAATCTACAATGAGCAGTTCTTC
TRBJ1-5	-	TRBD1	TRBV4-1	CASSQDMERGLQPQHF	TGCGCCAGCAGCCAAGATATGGAAAGGGGGCTCCAGCCCCAGCATTTT
TRBJ2-4	-	TRBD2	TRBV5-1	CASSAGLAGENIQYF	TGCGCCAGCAGCGCGGGACTAGCGGGTGAAAACATTCAGTACTTC
TRBJ2-5	-	-	TRBV6-1	CASRVRGSRETQYF	TGTGCCAGCAGGGTCAGGGGATCACGGGAGACCCAGTACTTC
TRBJ2-2	-	TRBD2	TRBV7-7	CASSPVASGIPGELFF	TGTGCCAGCAGCCCAGTCGCTAGCGGGATACCCGGGGAGCTGTTTTTT
TRBJ1-2	-	-	TRBV7-2	CASSLSGGGYGYTF	TGTGCCAGCAGCTTATCGGGGGGCGGCTATGGCTACACCTTC
TRBJ2-1	-	TRBD2	TRBV7-3	CASSLKRGSSYNEQFF	TGTGCCAGCAGCTTAAAGCGGGGAAGCTCCTACAATGAGCAGTTCTTC
TRBJ1-5	-	TRBD1	TRBV4-1	CASSQDRYGTDNSNQPQHF	TGCGCCAGCAGCCAAGATCGTTATGGGACAGACAATAGCAATCAGCCCCAGCATTTT
TRBJ1-3	-	-	TRBV5-1	CASSPGRDRSTIYF	TGCGCCAGCAGCCCAGGGCGGGACCGAAGCACCATATATTTT
TRBJ2-1	-	-	TRBV5-1	CASSLVSEQFF	TGCGCCAGCAGCTTGGTGTCGGAGCAGTTCTTC
TRBJ1-1	-	TRBD1	TRBV18	CASSPLGGPMNTEAFF	TGTGCCAGCTCACCACTAGGGGGCCCTATGAACACTGAAGCTTTCTTT
TRBJ2-3	once	TRBD2	TRBV4-2	CASSPVPLAGEYTDTQYF	TGTGCCAGCAGCCCGGTACCTCTAGCGGGAGAATATACAGATACGCAGTATTTT
TRBJ2-5	-	TRBD2	TRBV7-9	CASSVPRGRAGETQYF	TGTGCCAGCAGCGTCCCTCGCGGGAGGGCCGGGGAGACCCAGTACTTC
TRBJ1-2	-	TRBD1	TRBV5-1	CASSLVVTGADYGYTF	TGCGCCAGCAGCTTGGTGGTGACAGGGGCAGACTATGGCTACACCTTC
TRBJ2-1	once	-	TRBV19	CASSTVSYNEQFF	TGTGCCAGTAGTACAGTCTCCTACAATGAGCAGTTCTTC
TRBJ1-2	-	-	TRBV6-6	CASSYLDGPGIGYTF	TGTGCCAGCAGTTACCTGGACGGCCCCGGGATCGGCTACACCTTC